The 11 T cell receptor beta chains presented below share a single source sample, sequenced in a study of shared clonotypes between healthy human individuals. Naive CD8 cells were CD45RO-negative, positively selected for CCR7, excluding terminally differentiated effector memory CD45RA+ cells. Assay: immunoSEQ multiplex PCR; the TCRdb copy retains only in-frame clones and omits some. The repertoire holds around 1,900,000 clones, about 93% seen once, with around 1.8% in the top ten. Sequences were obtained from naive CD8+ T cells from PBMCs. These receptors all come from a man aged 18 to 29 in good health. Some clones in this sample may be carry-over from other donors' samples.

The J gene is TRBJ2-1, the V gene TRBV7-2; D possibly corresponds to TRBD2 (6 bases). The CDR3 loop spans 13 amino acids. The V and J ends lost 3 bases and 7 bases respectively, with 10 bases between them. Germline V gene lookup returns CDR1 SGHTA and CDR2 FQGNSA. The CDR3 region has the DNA TGTGCCAGCAGCTTCGGAGGGAGGAATGAGCAGTTCTTC. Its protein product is CASSFGGRNEQFF.

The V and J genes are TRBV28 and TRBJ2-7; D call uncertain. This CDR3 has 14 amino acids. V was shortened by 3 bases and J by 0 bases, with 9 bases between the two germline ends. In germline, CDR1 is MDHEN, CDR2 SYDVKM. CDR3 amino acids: CASSFRADSYEQYF. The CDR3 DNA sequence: TGTGCCAGCAGTTTTCGGGCAGACTCCTACGAGCAGTACTTC.

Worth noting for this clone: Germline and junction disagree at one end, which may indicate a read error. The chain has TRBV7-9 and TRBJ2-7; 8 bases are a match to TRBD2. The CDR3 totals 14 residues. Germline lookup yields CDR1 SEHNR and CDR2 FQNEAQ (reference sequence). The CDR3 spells CASSQAGAGALCHF. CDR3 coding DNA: TGTGCCAGCAGCCAAGCGGGAGCGGGAGCTTTGTGCCACTTC.

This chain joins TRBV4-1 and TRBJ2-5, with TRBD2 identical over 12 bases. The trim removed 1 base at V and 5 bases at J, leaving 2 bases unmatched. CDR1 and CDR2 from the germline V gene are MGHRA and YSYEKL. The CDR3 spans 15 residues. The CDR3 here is CASSQAGLAGETQYF. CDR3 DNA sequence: TGCGCCAGCAGCCAAGCGGGACTAGCGGGTGAGACCCAGTACTTC.

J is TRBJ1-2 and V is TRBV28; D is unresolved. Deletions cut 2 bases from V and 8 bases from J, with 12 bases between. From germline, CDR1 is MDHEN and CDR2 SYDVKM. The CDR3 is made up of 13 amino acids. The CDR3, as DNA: TGTGCCAGCAGTTTAAAGTGGACGGGGGGCTACACCTTC. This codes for CASSLKWTGGYTF.

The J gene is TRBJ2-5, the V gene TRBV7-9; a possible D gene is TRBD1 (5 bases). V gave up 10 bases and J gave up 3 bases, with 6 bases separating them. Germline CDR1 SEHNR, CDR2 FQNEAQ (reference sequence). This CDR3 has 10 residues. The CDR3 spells CATREETQYF. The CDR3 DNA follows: TGTGCCACCAGGGAAGAGACCCAGTACTTC.

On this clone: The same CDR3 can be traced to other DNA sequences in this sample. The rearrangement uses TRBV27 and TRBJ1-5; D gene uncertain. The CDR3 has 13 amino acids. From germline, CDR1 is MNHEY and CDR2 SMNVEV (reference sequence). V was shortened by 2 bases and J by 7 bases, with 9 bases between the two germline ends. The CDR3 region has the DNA TGTGCCAGCAGTTTAGGGTGGCGGCAGCCCCAGCATTTT. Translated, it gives CASSLGWRQPQHF.

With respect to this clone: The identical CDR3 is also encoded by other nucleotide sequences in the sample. CDR3 sequence reads: CASSAYNEQFF. DNA of the CDR3: TGTGCCAGCAGTGCTTACAATGAGCAGTTCTTC. The chain recombines TRBV25-1 with TRBJ2-1, with no clear D. The V and J ends lost 4 bases and 4 bases respectively, with 2 bases between them. Germline loops: CDR1 MGHDK, CDR2 SYGVNS. The CDR3 sequence is 11 residues long.

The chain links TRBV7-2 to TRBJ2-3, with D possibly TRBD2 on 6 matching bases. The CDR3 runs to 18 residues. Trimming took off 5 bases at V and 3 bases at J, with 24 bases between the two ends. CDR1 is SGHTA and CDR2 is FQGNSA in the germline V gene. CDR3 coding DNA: TGTGCCAGCAGCGACTTAATTATTTCTAGCGTAGTTACAGATACGCAGTATTTT. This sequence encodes CASSDLIISSVVTDTQYF.

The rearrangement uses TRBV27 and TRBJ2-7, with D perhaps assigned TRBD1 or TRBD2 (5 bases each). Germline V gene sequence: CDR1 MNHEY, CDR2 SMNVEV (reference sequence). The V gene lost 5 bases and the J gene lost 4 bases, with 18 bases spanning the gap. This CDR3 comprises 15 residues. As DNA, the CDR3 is TGTGCCAGCAGTATGTACGGGGCCACGTTTTACGAGCAGTACTTC. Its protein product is CASSMYGATFYEQYF.

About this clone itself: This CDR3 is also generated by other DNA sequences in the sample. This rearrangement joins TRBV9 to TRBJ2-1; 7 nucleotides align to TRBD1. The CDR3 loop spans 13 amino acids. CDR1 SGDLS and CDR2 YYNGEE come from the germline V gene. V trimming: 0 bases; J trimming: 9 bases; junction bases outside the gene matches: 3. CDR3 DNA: TGTGCCAGCAGCGTAGGAGGGGGCACTGAGCAGTTCTTC. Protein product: CASSVGGGTEQFF.